Following are 16 T cell receptor beta chains from one sample sequenced in a study of shared clonotypes between healthy human individuals. Data came from immunoSEQ multiplex PCR; TCRdb stores just in-frame clones and leaves some out. The table lists about 2 million clones, about 95% of them singletons. Naivety among CD8 cells was defined by CD45RO negativity and positive CCR7 selection, thereby excluding terminally differentiated effector memory CD45RA+ cells. Specimen: naive CD8+ T cells sorted from blood. These receptors came from a man in his late teens or twenties in good health.

The chain employs TRBV4-1 and TRBJ2-5, with TRBD1 matching 7 bases. V was pared by 2 bases and J by 3 bases, with 6 bases of the junction left unmatched. Per the germline V gene, CDR1 is MGHRA and CDR2 is YSYEKL. The CDR3 spans 15 residues. The CDR3 here is CASSQMGQQKETQYF. As DNA, the CDR3 is TGCGCCAGCAGCCAAATGGGACAGCAAAAAGAGACCCAGTACTTC.

The chain couples TRBV6-6 to TRBJ1-4; D gene ambiguous. The V end was cut by 0 bases, the J end by 12 bases, with 8 bases between. This CDR3 contains 12 residues. The germline V gene encodes CDR1 MNHNY and CDR2 SVGAGI (reference sequence). DNA of the CDR3: TGTGCCAGCAGTTACTCCCCGTGGGAACTGTTTTTT. It specifies CASSYSPWELFF.

The V and J genes are TRBV4-3 and TRBJ2-7; tentative D call: TRBD1 (6 bases). There are 17 residues in the CDR3. V was shortened by 0 bases and J by 1 base, with 16 bases between the two germline ends. CDR1 and CDR2 (germline): LGHNA, YSLEER. The CDR3 bases are TGCGCCAGCAGCCAAGATCCGGAGTGGGGGCTATCCTACGAGCAGTACTTC. This gives the protein CASSQDPEWGLSYEQYF.

The genes are TRBV27 and TRBJ2-1; 7 bases map to TRBD2. The V gene end was trimmed by 8 bases and the J gene end by 6 bases; junction bases not matched to a gene: 4. This CDR3 comprises 12 residues. Per germline, CDR1 MNHEY and CDR2 SMNVEV (reference sequence). The CDR3 region is CASGLVSNEQFF. The CDR3 DNA follows: TGTGCCAGCGGACTAGTCTCCAATGAGCAGTTCTTC.

The V call is TRBV28, the J call TRBJ2-7; the D gene is possibly TRBD1 (5 bases). The length of the CDR3 is 14 residues. V was pared by 2 bases and J by 3 bases, with 11 bases between. CDR1 MDHEN and CDR2 SYDVKM come from the germline V gene. Here the CDR3 DNA reads TGTGCCAGCAGTTTAAGGGGATTCGTCTACGAGCAGTACTTC. Its protein product is CASSLRGFVYEQYF.

This clone is a singleton in its sample. V gene TRBV7-9 combines with J gene TRBJ2-4; TRBD1 aligns across 9 bases. Trimming cost V 5 bases and J 3 bases; bases outside gene matches: 8. The CDR3 extends over 16 amino acids. Germline CDR1 reads SEHNR; CDR2 reads FQNEAQ (reference sequence). The CDR3 region is CASSDEATGGKNIQYF. CDR3 nucleotides: TGTGCCAGCAGCGACGAGGCGACAGGGGGCAAAAACATTCAGTACTTC. The whole variable domain, remainder taken from reference TRBV7-9 and TRBJ2-4, is DTGVSQNPRHKITKRGQNVTFRCDPISEHNRLYWYRQTLGQGPEFLTYFQNEAQLEKSRLLSDRFSAERPKGSFSTLEIQRTEQGDSAMYLCASSDEATGGKNIQYFGAGTRLSVL.

The chain couples TRBV27 to TRBJ2-3; TRBD2 matches 8 bases. V shed 4 bases, J shed 6 bases, and the junction held 9 bases outside the gene matches. The CDR3 is made up of 15 amino acids. Germline lookup yields CDR1 MNHEY and CDR2 SMNVEV (reference sequence). Here the CDR3 reads CASSSRTSPLDTQYF. The CDR3 DNA reads TGTGCCAGCAGTTCTCGGACTAGCCCCCTGGATACGCAGTATTTT.

The rearrangement uses TRBV27 and TRBJ2-6, with a possible D match to TRBD1 (6 bases). Germline-derived CDR1 and CDR2 are MNHEY and SMNVEV (reference sequence). This CDR3 is 18 amino acids long. V lost 6 bases and J lost 0, with 18 bases in between. The CDR3 region is CASRPGQFYHSGANVLTF. The CDR3 DNA reads as TGTGCCAGCAGGCCCGGACAGTTCTATCACTCTGGGGCCAACGTCCTGACTTTC.

This clone is a singleton in its sample. The chain is built from TRBV13 and TRBJ1-3; no clear D gene. This CDR3 contains 15 residues. The germline gives CDR1 PRHDT, CDR2 FYEKMQ (reference sequence). Trimming cost V 0 bases and J 4 bases, with 10 bases left between them. The CDR3 coding sequence is TGTGCCAGCAGCTTAGGAGCCCCCTCGGGAAACACCATATATTTT. Its protein product is CASSLGAPSGNTIYF.

The J gene is TRBJ2-2, the V gene TRBV4-1; 11 bases align to TRBD2. The CDR3 sequence is 19 residues long. The V and J ends lost 0 bases and 8 bases, in that order; junction bases with no gene match: 14. CDR1 is MGHRA, CDR2 YSYEKL, per germline. The CDR3 here is CASSQDSRTSGPYLGELFF. The CDR3 DNA reads TGCGCCAGCAGCCAAGATTCTCGGACTAGCGGGCCGTACCTAGGGGAGCTGTTTTTT.

This chain uses TRBV27 with TRBJ1-6; no clear D. The CDR3 is made up of 13 amino acids. Germline V gene data show CDR1 as MNHEY and CDR2 as SMNVEV (reference sequence). V shed 6 bases and J shed 7 bases, with 10 bases lying between them. DNA of the CDR3: TGTGCCAGCAGACCCGAGGGCAATTCACCCCTCCACTTT. This encodes CASRPEGNSPLHF.

The chain employs TRBV4-1 and TRBJ2-3; possible D gene TRBD2, 5 bases. Trimming pared 0 bases from V and 3 bases from J, leaving 7 bases between. The CDR3 runs to 14 residues. Germline V gene lookup returns CDR1 MGHRA and CDR2 YSYEKL. The CDR3 reads CASSQEWRTDTQYF. The CDR3 DNA is TGCGCCAGCAGCCAAGAATGGAGGACAGATACGCAGTATTTT.

This chain links TRBV2 with TRBJ2-7, with D possibly matching TRBD2 (5 bases). Germline V gene sequence: CDR1 SNHLY, CDR2 FYNNEI. V shed 2 bases and J shed 0 bases, with 8 bases lying between them. There are 14 residues in the CDR3. CDR3 amino acids: CASSESTISYEQYF. The CDR3 coding sequence is TGTGCCAGCAGTGAATCGACTATCTCCTACGAGCAGTACTTC.

This chain uses TRBV10-3 with TRBJ2-1; possible D gene TRBD1, 6 bases. Germline loops: CDR1 ENHRY, CDR2 SYGVKD. The V end was cut by 8 bases, the J end by 10 bases, with 15 bases between. The CDR3 extends over 12 amino acids. CDR3 in DNA: TGTGCCATCCGAAAGGACAGTCCCGAGCAGTTCTTC. Its protein product is CAIRKDSPEQFF.

This chain joins TRBV14 and TRBJ2-1; D gene unclear. CDR3 length: 13 amino acids. Trimming took off 5 bases at V and 8 bases at J, with 13 bases between the two ends. CDR1 and CDR2 from the germline V gene are SGHDN and FVKESK. Here the CDR3 DNA reads TGTGCCAGCAGCTCGAGGAGTAAGTATGAGCAGTTCTTC. Amino acids: CASSSRSKYEQFF.

This chain joins TRBV10-2 and TRBJ2-2, with no clear D. V lost 8 bases and J 5 bases, leaving 12 bases between the germline ends. The CDR3 is 13 amino acids. The V gene's germline CDR1 is WSHSY and CDR2 SAAADI. The CDR3 coding sequence is TGCGCCAGCGGGGTCGGGCTTACCGGGGAGCTGTTTTTT. Protein product: CASGVGLTGELFF.